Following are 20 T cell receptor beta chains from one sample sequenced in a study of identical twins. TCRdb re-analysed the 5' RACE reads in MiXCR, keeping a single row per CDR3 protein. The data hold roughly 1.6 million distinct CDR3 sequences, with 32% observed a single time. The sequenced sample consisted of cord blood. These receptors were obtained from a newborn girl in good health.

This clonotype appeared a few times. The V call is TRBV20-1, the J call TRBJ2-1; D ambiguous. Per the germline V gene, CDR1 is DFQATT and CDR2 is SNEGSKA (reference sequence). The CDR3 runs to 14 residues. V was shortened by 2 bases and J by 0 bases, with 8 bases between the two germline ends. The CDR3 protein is CSARIAYSYNEQFF. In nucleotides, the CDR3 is TGCAGTGCTAGAATAGCCTACTCCTACAATGAGCAGTTCTTC.

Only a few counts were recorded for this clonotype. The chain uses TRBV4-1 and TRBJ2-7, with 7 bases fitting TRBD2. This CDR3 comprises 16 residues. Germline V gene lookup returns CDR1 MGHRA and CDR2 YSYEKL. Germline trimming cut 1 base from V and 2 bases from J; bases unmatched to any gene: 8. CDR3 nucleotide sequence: TGCGCCAGCAGCCAAGTTCTAAGCGGGGTCACCTACGAGCAGTACTTC. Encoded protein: CASSQVLSGVTYEQYF.

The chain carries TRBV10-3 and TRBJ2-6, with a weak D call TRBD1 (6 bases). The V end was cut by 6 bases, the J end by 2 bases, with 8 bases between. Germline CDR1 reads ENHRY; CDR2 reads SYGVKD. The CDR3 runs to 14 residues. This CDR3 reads CAIRSGAGANVLTF. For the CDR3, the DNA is TGTGCCATCAGATCAGGGGCTGGGGCCAACGTCCTGACTTTC.

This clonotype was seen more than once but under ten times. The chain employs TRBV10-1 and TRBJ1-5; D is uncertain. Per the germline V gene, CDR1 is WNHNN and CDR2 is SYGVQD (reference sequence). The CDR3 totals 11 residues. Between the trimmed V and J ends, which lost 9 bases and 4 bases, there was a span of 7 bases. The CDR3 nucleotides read TGCGCCAGGAGACGGAATCAGCCCCAGCATTTT. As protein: CARRRNQPQHF.

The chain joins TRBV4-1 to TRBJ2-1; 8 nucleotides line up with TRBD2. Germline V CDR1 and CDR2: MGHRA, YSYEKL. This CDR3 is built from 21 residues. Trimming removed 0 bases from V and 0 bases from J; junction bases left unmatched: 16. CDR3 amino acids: CASSQESSSGGSWSSYNEQFF. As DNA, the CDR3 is TGCGCCAGCAGCCAAGAGTCGTCCAGCGGGGGCTCGTGGAGCTCCTACAATGAGCAGTTCTTC.

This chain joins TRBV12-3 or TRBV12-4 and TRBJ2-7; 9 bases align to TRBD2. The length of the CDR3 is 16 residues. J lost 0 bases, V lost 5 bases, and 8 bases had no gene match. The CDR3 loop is CASSPRGLATSYEQYF. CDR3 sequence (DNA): TGTGCCAGCAGTCCTCGCGGACTAGCGACCTCCTACGAGCAGTACTTC.

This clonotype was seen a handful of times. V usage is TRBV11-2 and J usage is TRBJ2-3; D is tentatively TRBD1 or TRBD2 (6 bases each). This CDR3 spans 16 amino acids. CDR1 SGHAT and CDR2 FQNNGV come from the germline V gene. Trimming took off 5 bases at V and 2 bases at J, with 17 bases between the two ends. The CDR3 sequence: CASSARGQLSTDTQYF. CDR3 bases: TGTGCCAGCAGCGCGCGGGGACAACTCTCCACAGATACGCAGTATTTT.

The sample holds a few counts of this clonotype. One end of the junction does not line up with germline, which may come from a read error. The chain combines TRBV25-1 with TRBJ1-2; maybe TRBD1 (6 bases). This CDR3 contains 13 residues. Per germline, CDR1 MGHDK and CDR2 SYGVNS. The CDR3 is CAGSTGHRYGYTF. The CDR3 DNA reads TGTGCCGGCAGTACGGGACATCGGTATGGCTACACCTTC.

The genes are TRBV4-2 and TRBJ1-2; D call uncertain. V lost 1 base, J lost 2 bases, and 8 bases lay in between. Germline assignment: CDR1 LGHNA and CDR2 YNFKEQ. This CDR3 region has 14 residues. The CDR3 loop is CASSQVSMNYGYTF. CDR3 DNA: TGTGCCAGCAGCCAAGTCTCCATGAACTATGGCTACACCTTC.

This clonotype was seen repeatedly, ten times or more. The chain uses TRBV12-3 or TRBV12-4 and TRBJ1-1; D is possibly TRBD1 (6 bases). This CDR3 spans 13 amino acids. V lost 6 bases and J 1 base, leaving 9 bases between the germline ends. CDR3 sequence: CASSFRGNTEAFF. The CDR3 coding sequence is TGTGCCAGCAGCTTCAGGGGGAACACTGAAGCTTTCTTT.

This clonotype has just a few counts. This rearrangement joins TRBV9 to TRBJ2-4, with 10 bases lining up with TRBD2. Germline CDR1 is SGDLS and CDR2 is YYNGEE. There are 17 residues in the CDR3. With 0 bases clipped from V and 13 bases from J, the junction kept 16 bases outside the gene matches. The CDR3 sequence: CASSVGRGLAVVGEQYF. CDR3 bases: TGTGCCAGCAGCGTAGGGAGAGGACTAGCGGTTGTGGGGGAGCAGTACTTC.

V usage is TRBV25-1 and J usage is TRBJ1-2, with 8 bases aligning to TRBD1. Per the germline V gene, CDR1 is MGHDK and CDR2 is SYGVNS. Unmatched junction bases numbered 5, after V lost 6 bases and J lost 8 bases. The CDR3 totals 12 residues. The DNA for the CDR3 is TGTGCCAGCAGGGACAGGGAAGGGGGCTACACCTTC. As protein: CASRDREGGYTF.

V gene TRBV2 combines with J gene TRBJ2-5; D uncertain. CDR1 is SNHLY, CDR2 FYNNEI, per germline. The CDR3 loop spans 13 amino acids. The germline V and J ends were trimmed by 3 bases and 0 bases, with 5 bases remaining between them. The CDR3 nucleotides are TGTGCCAGCAGTGAGGCCTACCAAGAGACCCAGTACTTC. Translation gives CASSEAYQETQYF.

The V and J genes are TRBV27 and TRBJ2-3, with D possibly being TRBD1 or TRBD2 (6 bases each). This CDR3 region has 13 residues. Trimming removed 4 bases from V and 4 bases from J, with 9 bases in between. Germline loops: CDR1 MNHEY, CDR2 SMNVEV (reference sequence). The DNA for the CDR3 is TGTGCCAGCAGTTGGGGGGCCTCAGATACGCAGTATTTT. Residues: CASSWGASDTQYF.

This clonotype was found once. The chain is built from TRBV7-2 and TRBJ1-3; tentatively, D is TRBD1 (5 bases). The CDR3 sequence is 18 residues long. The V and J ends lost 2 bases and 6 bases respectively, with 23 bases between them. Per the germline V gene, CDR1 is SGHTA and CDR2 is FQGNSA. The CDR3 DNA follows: TGTGCCAGCAGCTTAATCGGAAGGAGCCTGGGGGTACAAAACACCATATATTTT. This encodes CASSLIGRSLGVQNTIYF.

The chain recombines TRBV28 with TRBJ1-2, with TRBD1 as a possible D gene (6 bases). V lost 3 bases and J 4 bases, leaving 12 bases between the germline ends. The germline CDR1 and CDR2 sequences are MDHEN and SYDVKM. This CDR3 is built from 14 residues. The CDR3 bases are TGTGCCAGCAGTTTGACAGGCTCCATCTATGGCTACACCTTC. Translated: CASSLTGSIYGYTF.

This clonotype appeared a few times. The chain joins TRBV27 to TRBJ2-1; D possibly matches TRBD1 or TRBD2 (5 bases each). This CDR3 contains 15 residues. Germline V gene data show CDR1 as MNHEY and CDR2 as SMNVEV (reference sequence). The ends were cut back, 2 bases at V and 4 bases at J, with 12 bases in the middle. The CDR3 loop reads CASSLDGTQYNEQFF. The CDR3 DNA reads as TGTGCCAGCAGTTTAGACGGGACCCAGTACAATGAGCAGTTCTTC.

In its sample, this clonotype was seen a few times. DNA of the CDR3: TGTGCCAGCAACCAAGCGAGAGGGGCCGAAGCTTTCTTT. Amino acid sequence: CASNQARGAEAFF. V usage is TRBV6-5 and J usage is TRBJ1-1; D is possibly TRBD1 (5 bases). Trimming stripped 7 bases from V and 8 bases from J, with 17 bases between. Germline assignment: CDR1 MNHEY and CDR2 SVGAGI. CDR3 size: 13 residues.

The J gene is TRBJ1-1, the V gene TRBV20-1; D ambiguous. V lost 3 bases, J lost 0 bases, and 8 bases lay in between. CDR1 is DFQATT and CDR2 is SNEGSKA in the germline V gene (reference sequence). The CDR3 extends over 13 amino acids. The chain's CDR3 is CSARDGMNTEAFF. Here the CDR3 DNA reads TGCAGTGCTAGGGACGGCATGAACACTGAAGCTTTCTTT.

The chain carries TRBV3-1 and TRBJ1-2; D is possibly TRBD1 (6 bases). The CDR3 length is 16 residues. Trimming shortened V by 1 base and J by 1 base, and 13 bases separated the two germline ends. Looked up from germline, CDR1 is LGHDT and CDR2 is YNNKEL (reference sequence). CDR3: CASSQGLYRVNYGYTF. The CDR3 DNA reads TGTGCCAGCAGCCAAGGACTTTACAGGGTTAACTATGGCTACACCTTC.